The 17 T cell receptor beta chains reported below all come from one sample, sequenced in a study of blood T cell repertoires in COVID-19. TCRdb's copy holds only in-frame clones and misses some; the assay was immunoSEQ multiplex PCR. The table has hundreds of thousands of clones, around 87% seen once. Sequencing was carried out using PBMCs or T cells enriched from blood (not recorded which). These receptors were taken from a woman aged 18-30 years who had recovered from COVID-19.

The chain is built from TRBV11-2 and TRBJ1-6, with D tentatively TRBD1 (6 bases). From germline, CDR1 is SGHAT and CDR2 FQNNGV. Trimming pared 5 bases from V and 8 bases from J, leaving 10 bases between. The CDR3 loop spans 13 amino acids. The CDR3 protein is CASSQGGDSPLHF. The CDR3, as DNA: TGTGCCAGCAGCCAAGGGGGGGATTCACCCCTCCACTTT.

The V call is TRBV20-1, the J call TRBJ2-3; 11 bases are a match to TRBD2. CDR3 length: 16 amino acids. V lost 3 bases and J lost 2; bases outside the gene matches: 7. The V gene's germline CDR1 is DFQATT and CDR2 SNEGSKA (reference sequence). The CDR3 protein is CSASALAGGSTDTQYF. CDR3 nucleotide sequence: TGCAGTGCTAGTGCCCTAGCGGGGGGTTCCACAGATACGCAGTATTTT.

CDR3 loop: CASSQGAGGSSYNEQFF. In DNA, the CDR3 is TGCGCCAGCAGCCAAGGGGCGGGGGGCAGCTCCTACAATGAGCAGTTCTTC. V is TRBV4-1 and J is TRBJ2-1; TRBD2 agrees at 8 bases. With 1 base clipped from V and 0 bases from J, the junction kept 5 bases outside the gene matches. The CDR3 consists of 17 residues. Germline CDR1 MGHRA, CDR2 YSYEKL.

The CDR3 reads CASSLVFSGFGGYTF. The DNA of the CDR3 is TGTGCCAGCAGCTTAGTATTTTCAGGGTTTGGTGGCTACACCTTC. The chain couples TRBV7-6 to TRBJ1-2, with a possible D match to TRBD1 (5 bases). Germline assignment: CDR1 SGHVS and CDR2 FNYEAQ. CDR3 length: 15 amino acids. V lost 1 base and J 7 bases, leaving 16 bases between the germline ends.

This clone was counted a single time. The rearrangement uses TRBV28 and TRBJ2-1; 7 bases agree with TRBD2. The V gene end was trimmed by 2 bases and the J gene end by 4 bases; junction bases not matched to a gene: 8. CDR1 is MDHEN, CDR2 SYDVKM, per germline. This CDR3 is 16 amino acids long. CDR3 sequence: CASSLGPAGSYNEQFF. The CDR3 DNA reads TGTGCCAGCAGTTTAGGGCCAGCGGGGAGTTACAATGAGCAGTTCTTC.

The genes are TRBV25-1 and TRBJ1-2; TRBD1 matches 9 bases. V lost 6 bases and J lost 6; bases outside the gene matches: 8. Looked up from germline, CDR1 is MGHDK and CDR2 is SYGVNS. The CDR3 runs to 14 residues. The CDR3 sequence is CASRTTGTGNGYTF. The CDR3 DNA is TGTGCCAGCAGAACTACCGGGACAGGGAATGGCTACACCTTC.

The chain links TRBV6-5 to TRBJ2-1, with TRBD2 matching over 12 bases. The CDR3 is 14 residues long. Germline CDR1 is MNHEY and CDR2 is SVGAGI. Trimming cost V 6 bases and J 6 bases; bases outside gene matches: 3. The CDR3 is CASRLGLAGNEQFF. CDR3 nucleotides: TGTGCCAGCAGACTGGGACTAGCGGGCAATGAGCAGTTCTTC.

The chain has TRBV7-6 and TRBJ2-3; 8 bases are shared with TRBD2. The germline V gene has CDR1 SGHVS and CDR2 FNYEAQ. The CDR3 length is 14 residues. Trimming at V came to 3 bases and at J to 6 bases, leaving 5 bases not matched to a gene. CDR3 sequence: CASSFGGGRDTQYF. CDR3 in DNA: TGTGCCAGCAGCTTCGGCGGGGGGCGTGATACGCAGTATTTT.

This clone occurred once. This chain connects TRBV12-3 or TRBV12-4 to TRBJ1-4; no reliable D call. Trimming took off 5 bases at V and 8 bases at J, with 12 bases between the two ends. The CDR3 length is 13 residues. The CDR3 reads CASSQVGGEKLFF. Written as DNA, the CDR3 is TGTGCCAGCAGTCAAGTAGGAGGGGAAAAACTGTTTTTT.

V usage is TRBV21-1 and J usage is TRBJ1-6. TRBV21-1 is given as a pseudogene. This CDR3 is built from 15 residues. This CDR3 is CASSKVGNLISPLHF. CDR3 in DNA: TGTGCCAGCAGCAAAGTCGGGAATCTCATTTCACCCCTCCACTTT.

This sequence joins TRBV6-6 and TRBJ1-2; 8 bases map to TRBD1. CDR1 and CDR2 from the germline V gene are MNHNY and SVGAGI (reference sequence). Trimming at V came to 3 bases and at J to 4 bases, leaving 7 bases not matched to a gene. This CDR3 contains 15 residues. This CDR3 reads CASSYATGEGYGYTF. CDR3 nucleotide sequence: TGTGCCAGCAGTTATGCGACAGGGGAGGGCTATGGCTACACCTTC.

The genes are TRBV28 and TRBJ1-2; 7 nucleotides line up with TRBD1. The CDR3 is made up of 13 amino acids. The V and J ends lost 3 bases and 8 bases, in that order; junction bases with no gene match: 6. Germline CDR1 MDHEN, CDR2 SYDVKM. The CDR3 DNA is TGTGCCAGCAGTTTCCTTACAGGGGCGGGCTACACCTTC. Amino acids: CASSFLTGAGYTF.

The chain is built from TRBV19 and TRBJ2-7, with D tentatively TRBD1 (6 bases). Germline lookup yields CDR1 LNHDA and CDR2 SQIVND (reference sequence). V was clipped by 6 bases and J by 2 bases, with 17 bases between them. The CDR3 has 15 residues. Written as DNA, the CDR3 is TGTGCCAGTAGGAGGTCGGGACACCTAACCTACGAGCAGTACTTC. Amino acid sequence: CASRRSGHLTYEQYF.

This chain links TRBV11-2 with TRBJ1-2; 7 bases fit TRBD1. The germline V gene has CDR1 SGHAT and CDR2 FQNNGV. The CDR3 sequence is 14 residues long. With 1 base clipped from V and 7 bases from J, the junction kept 6 bases outside the gene matches. The chain's CDR3 is CASSLGTGEPGYTF. The CDR3 DNA follows: TGTGCCAGCAGCTTAGGTACAGGGGAGCCTGGCTACACCTTC.

The CDR3 is CASSFVVQGKPYEQYF. The CDR3 nucleotides are TGCGCCAGCAGCTTCGTCGTACAGGGTAAGCCTTACGAGCAGTACTTC. The chain links TRBV5-1 to TRBJ2-7; TRBD1 might be the D (6 bases). This CDR3 spans 16 amino acids. Trimming took 2 bases from V and 4 from J, leaving 19 bases between them. Per the germline V gene, CDR1 is SGHRS and CDR2 is YFSETQ.

This chain links TRBV2 with TRBJ1-5; perhaps TRBD1 as D (5 bases). Germline V gene data show CDR1 as SNHLY and CDR2 as FYNNEI. V was shortened by 6 bases and J by 4 bases, with 25 bases between the two germline ends. This CDR3 spans 18 amino acids. The CDR3 region is CASRAQPGLRSANQPQHF. CDR3 coding DNA: TGTGCCAGCAGAGCACAGCCGGGACTGCGGAGTGCGAATCAGCCCCAGCATTTT.

V gene TRBV2 combines with J gene TRBJ2-5; TRBD1 agrees at 8 bases. This CDR3 is built from 15 residues. J lost 3 bases, V lost 1 base, and 4 bases had no gene match. CDR1 SNHLY and CDR2 FYNNEI come from the germline V gene. In DNA, the CDR3 is TGTGCCAGCAGTGAAGGTGGGACAGGCAAAGAGACCCAGTACTTC. Its translation is CASSEGGTGKETQYF. The variable domain in full, completed from reference TRBV2 and TRBJ2-5, reads EPEVTQTPSHQVTQMGQEVILRCVPISNHLYFYWYRQILGQKVEFLVSFYNNEISEKSEIFDDQFSVERPDGSNFTLKIRSTKLEDSAMYFCASSEGGTGKETQYFGPGTRLLVL.